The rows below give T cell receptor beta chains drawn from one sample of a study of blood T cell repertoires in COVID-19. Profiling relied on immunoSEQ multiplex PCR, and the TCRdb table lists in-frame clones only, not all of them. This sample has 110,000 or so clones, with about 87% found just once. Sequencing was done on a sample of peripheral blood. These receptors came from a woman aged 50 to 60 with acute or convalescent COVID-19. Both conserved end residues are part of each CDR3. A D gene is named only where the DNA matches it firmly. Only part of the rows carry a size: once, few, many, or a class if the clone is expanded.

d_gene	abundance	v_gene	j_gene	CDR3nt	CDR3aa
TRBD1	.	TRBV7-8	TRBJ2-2	TGTGCCAGCAGCTTAAGGAGGGGACAGGGGAACACCGGGGAGCTGTTTTTT	CASSLRRGQGNTGELFF
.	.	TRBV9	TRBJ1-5	TGTGCCAGCAGTACCGACGGGGATAGCAATCAGCCCCAGCATTTT	CASSTDGDSNQPQHF
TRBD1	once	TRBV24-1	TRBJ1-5	TGTGCCACCAGCTCGACAGGGGAGGGTTATCAGCCCCAGCATTTT	CATSSTGEGYQPQHF
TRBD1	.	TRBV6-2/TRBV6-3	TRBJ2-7	TGTGCCAGCAGTATGACAGGGGGCCACATAATGGGCGAGCAGTACTTC	CASSMTGGHIMGEQYF
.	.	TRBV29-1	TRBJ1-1	TGCAGCGTTGAAGATTTCCCGACTGAAGCTTTCTTT	CSVEDFPTEAFF
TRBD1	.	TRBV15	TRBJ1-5	TGTGCCACCAGCATGGACAGGGGCATAAGACAGCCCCAGCATTTT	CATSMDRGIRQPQHF
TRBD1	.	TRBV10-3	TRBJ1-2	TGTGCCATCGCCCTCGAGCGACAGGGTGGCTACACCTTC	CAIALERQGGYTF
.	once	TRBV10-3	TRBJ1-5	TGTGCCATCAGTGATATGATCCCCGAGCTGCATTTT	CAISDMIPELHF
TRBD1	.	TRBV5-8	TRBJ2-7	TGTGCCAGCAGCTTATCCGGGACAGGGGGATTCTACGAGCAGTACTTC	CASSLSGTGGFYEQYF
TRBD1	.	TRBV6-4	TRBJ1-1	TGTGCCAGCAGAGAGGACAGGTCAGGGAACACTGAAGCTTTCTTT	CASREDRSGNTEAFF
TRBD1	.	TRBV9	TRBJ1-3	TGTGCCAGCAGCGCGGGACAGGGGGGGAACACCATATATTTT	CASSAGQGGNTIYF
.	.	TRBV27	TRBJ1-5	TGTGCCAGCAGCCCCGTTCTAAATCAGCCCCAGCATTTT	CASSPVLNQPQHF
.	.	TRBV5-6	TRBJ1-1	TGTGCCAGCAGCTTGGCCAACTGGGAAGCTTTCTTT	CASSLANWEAFF
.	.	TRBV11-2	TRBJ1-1	TGTGCCAGCAGCTTAGGAGGGCTGGGCACTGAAGCTTTCTTT	CASSLGGLGTEAFF
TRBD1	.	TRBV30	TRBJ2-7	TGTGCCTGGAGTGGAGGACAGGGGGCAAACGAGCAGTACTTC	CAWSGGQGANEQYF
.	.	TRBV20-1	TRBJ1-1	TGCAGTGCTAGTCGACAGGCGAACACTGAAGCTTTCTTT	CSASRQANTEAFF
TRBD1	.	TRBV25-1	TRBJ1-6	TGTGCCAGCAGTGAGACAGGGTATTCACCCCTCCACTTT	CASSETGYSPLHF
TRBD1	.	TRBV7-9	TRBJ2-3	TGTGCCAGCAGCTTAGGGACAGGGGCCCGGGATACGCAGTATTTT	CASSLGTGARDTQYF
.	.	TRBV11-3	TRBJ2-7	TGTGCCAGCAGCCGGGGGCGGGGGAACTACGAGCAGTACTTC	CASSRGRGNYEQYF
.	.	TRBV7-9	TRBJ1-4	TGTGCCAGCAGCTCGCACCGGGACAACGCGAATGAAAAACTGTTTTTT	CASSSHRDNANEKLFF
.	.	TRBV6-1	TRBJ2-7	TGTGCCAGCAGTGACCCGGTATTAACTCGCTACGAGCAGTACTTC	CASSDPVLTRYEQYF
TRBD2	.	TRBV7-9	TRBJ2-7	TGTGCCAGCAGCTCGGGGGGGTCCTACGAGCAGTACTTC	CASSSGGSYEQYF
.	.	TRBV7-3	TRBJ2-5	TGTGCCAGCAGCCCGGGATTTGAGGGAGAGACCCAGTACTTC	CASSPGFEGETQYF
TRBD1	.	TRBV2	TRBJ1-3	TGTGCCAGCAGTTGGGAGACAGGGGGCTCTGGAAACACCATATATTTT	CASSWETGGSGNTIYF
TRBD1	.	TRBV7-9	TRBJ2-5	TGTGCCAGCAGCTTAAAACAGGGGGCTAAAGAGACCCAGTACTTC	CASSLKQGAKETQYF
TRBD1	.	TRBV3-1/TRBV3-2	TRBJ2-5	TGTGCCAGCAGCCCGTCCCGGGACAGGGGGAATAGTCAAGAGACCCAGTACTTC	CASSPSRDRGNSQETQYF
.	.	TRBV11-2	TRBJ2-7	TGTGCCAGCAGCTTATACGTTGGGGAGACCTACGAGCAGTACTTC	CASSLYVGETYEQYF
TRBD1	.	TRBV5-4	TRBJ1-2	TGTGCCAGCAGCTCCCAGGGGGCGGTGAATGGCTACACCTTC	CASSSQGAVNGYTF
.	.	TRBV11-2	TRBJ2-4	TGTGCCAGCAGCTCACTAAGGGGCTCTAAAAACATTCAGTACTTC	CASSSLRGSKNIQYF
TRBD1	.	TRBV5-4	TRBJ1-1	TGTGCCAGCAGCTTTTTACAGGGGACTGAAGCTTTCTTT	CASSFLQGTEAFF
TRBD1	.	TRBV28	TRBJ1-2	TGTGCCACAAGGGGGCAGGGGAACTATGGCTACACCTTC	CATRGQGNYGYTF
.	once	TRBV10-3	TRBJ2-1	TGTGCCATCAGACCCTCAGGGGCCTTAGACAATGAGCAGTTCTTC	CAIRPSGALDNEQFF
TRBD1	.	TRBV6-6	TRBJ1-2	TGTGCCAGCAGTCCGACAGGGGCCATGGATGGCTACACCTTC	CASSPTGAMDGYTF
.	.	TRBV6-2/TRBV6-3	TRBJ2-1	TGTGCCAGCAGCGAGCGGCTCTTGAATGAGCAGTTCTTC	CASSERLLNEQFF
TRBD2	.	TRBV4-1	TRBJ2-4	TGCGCCAGCAGCCTGTTAGCGGGGCTAGCCAAAAACATTCAGTACTTC	CASSLLAGLAKNIQYF
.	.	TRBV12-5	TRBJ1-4	TGTGCTAGTGCCCGGGACACTCCTCCACGGGTGTTTTTT	CASARDTPPRVFF
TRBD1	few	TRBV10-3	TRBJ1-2	TGTGCCATCAGTGAGTCCGGGACAGAGTATGGCTACACCTTC	CAISESGTEYGYTF
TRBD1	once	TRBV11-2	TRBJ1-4	TGTGCCAGCAGCTCATCTCCGGGACAGGGAGATGAAAAACTGTTTTTT	CASSSSPGQGDEKLFF
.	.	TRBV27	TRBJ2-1	TGTGCCAGCAGGGGGTGGGGCGATGAGCAGTTCTTC	CASRGWGDEQFF
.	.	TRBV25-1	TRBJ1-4	TGTGCCAGCAGTGAATCAGGGTTGCGGGAAAAACTGTTTTTT	CASSESGLREKLFF
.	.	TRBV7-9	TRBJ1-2	TGTGCCAGCAGCGCGGTAGGAGGTAACTATGGCTACACCTTC	CASSAVGGNYGYTF
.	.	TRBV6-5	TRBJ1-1	TGTGCCAGCATCATGCCCCGGGGCGGGAGCACTGAAGCTTTCTTT	CASIMPRGGSTEAFF
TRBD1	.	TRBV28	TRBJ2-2	TGTGCCAGCCTAGAGACAGGGGTGTCCGGGGAGCTGTTTTTT	CASLETGVSGELFF
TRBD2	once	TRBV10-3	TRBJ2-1	TGTGCCATCAGTGAGGGGCGGCTAGCGGGCAATGAGCAGTTCTTC	CAISEGRLAGNEQFF
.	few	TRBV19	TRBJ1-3	TGTGCCAGTAGTATAGAGTTGTCGGCAGGCCCTGGAAACACCATATATTTT	CASSIELSAGPGNTIYF
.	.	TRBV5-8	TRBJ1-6	TGTGCCAGCAGGGGAGGTAGAGGATCACCCCTCCACTTT	CASRGGRGSPLHF
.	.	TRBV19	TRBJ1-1	TGTGCCAGTAGTATACGGGGGGCGAATCTAGCTTTCTTT	CASSIRGANLAFF
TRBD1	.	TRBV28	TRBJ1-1	TGTGCCAGCAGTGTACCGGGACAGGGGGTTGGAACTGAAGCTTTCTTT	CASSVPGQGVGTEAFF